This note documents a single T cell receptor beta chain sequence. Antigen: not known. The data belong to a study of cytomegalovirus exposure and HLA in healthy donors. The PCR was carried out with 60 Vbeta primers and 13 Jbeta primers. Some clones are missing from TCRdb's copy, which holds only in-frame ones; the method was immunoSEQ multiplex PCR. This sample contains approximately 140,000 clones. Study-level results: TCR beta chains numbering more than 150 were designated cytomegalovirus-associated.

CDR3 length: 12 amino acids. Germline V gene sequence: CDR1 SQVTM, CDR2 ANQGSEA. Sequenced: PBMCs. The chain joins TRBV29-1 to TRBJ1-2; D call uncertain. This TCR came from a middle-aged man in good health and CMV-seronegative. CDR3 DNA: TGCAGTCACCAGGAAATAGACTATGGCTACACCTTC. Amino acid sequence: CSHQEIDYGYTF.